The rows below give T cell receptor beta chains drawn from one sample of a study of T cell responses to AZD1222 COVID-19 vaccine. The table came from immunoSEQ multiplex PCR; TCRdb's copy has only in-frame clones and leaves some out. The sample comprises under 200,000 clones, 85% to 95% of which are singletons, and about 3.9% rests with the top ten. This sample comprised peripheral blood, obtained on day 0 of AZD1222 vaccination. The origin of the receptors is an adult in good health. Each CDR3 is given with its conserved first and last residue. A D gene is named only where the DNA matches it firmly. Size is stated for part of the rows, as once, few or many counts, or as a class when the clone is expanded.

D	V	J	size	DNA	CDR3
.	TRBV5-8	TRBJ1-6	.	TGTGCCAGCAGCCCAAGCCCTGAATCACCCCTCCACTTT	CASSPSPESPLHF
.	TRBV28	TRBJ1-5	.	TGTGCCAGCAGTCCCCTGGACACCCTCTTTCAGCCCCAGCATTTT	CASSPLDTLFQPQHF
.	TRBV7-2	TRBJ1-6	.	TGTGCCAGCGGACAGATCTATAATTCACCCCTCCACTTT	CASGQIYNSPLHF
TRBD2	TRBV27	TRBJ2-7	.	TGTGCCAGCAGGGTGGGCCTTGGGCGGGAGATCTACGAGCAGTACTTC	CASRVGLGREIYEQYF
TRBD2	TRBV2	TRBJ2-7	.	TGTGCCAGCAGTCACGGGGGTAGCGGGGGAACCTACGAGCAGTACTTC	CASSHGGSGGTYEQYF
.	TRBV11-2	TRBJ1-1	.	TGTGCCAGCAGCTTAGCAGGGAACACTGAAGCTTTCTTT	CASSLAGNTEAFF
.	TRBV20-1	TRBJ2-7	.	TGCAGTGCTAGTTTTCCGCGGGGAAGCTACGAGCAGTACTTC	CSASFPRGSYEQYF
.	TRBV19	TRBJ1-2	.	TGTGCCAGTAGTATAGGGACTCCTCGACGGTATGGCTACACCTTC	CASSIGTPRRYGYTF
.	TRBV19	TRBJ1-5	.	TGTGCCAGTAGTATAAGGGAAGGGTTAAGCAATCAGCCCCAGCATTTT	CASSIREGLSNQPQHF
.	TRBV18	TRBJ1-1	.	TGTGCCAGCTCACCAAGACAGGAGCCGAACACTGAAGCTTTCTTT	CASSPRQEPNTEAFF
.	TRBV30	TRBJ2-7	.	TGTGCCTGGAGTCTGGCAGGGGCGGCCTACGAGCAGTACTTC	CAWSLAGAAYEQYF
.	TRBV6-5	TRBJ1-4	.	TGTGCCAGCAGTTACGAACCATTTAATGAAAAACTGTTTTTT	CASSYEPFNEKLFF
.	TRBV4-1	TRBJ1-1	.	TGCGCCAGCAGCCATTATGGACGTAGGGTCCTGAACACTGAAGCTTTCTTT	CASSHYGRRVLNTEAFF
.	TRBV5-4	TRBJ2-7	.	TGTGCCAGCAAATCGGCCAGGGGCGCTTCCTACGAGCAGTACTTC	CASKSARGASYEQYF
.	TRBV1	TRBJ2-3	.	TGCACCAGCAGCCAAGATCAATTAGCGGGGGGGTTTTATGGCACAGATACGCAGTATTTT	CTSSQDQLAGGFYGTDTQYF
TRBD1	TRBV6-5	TRBJ1-5	.	TGTGCCACCAGGGGGACAGGGAATCAGCCCCAGCATTTT	CATRGTGNQPQHF
.	TRBV5-6	TRBJ1-5	.	TGTGCCAGCAGCGCACTCGGCCAGGACAATCAGCCCCAGCATTTT	CASSALGQDNQPQHF
.	TRBV5-8	TRBJ1-1	once	TGTGCCAGCAGCTTGGCCCGGTTTTCCACTGAAGCTTTCTTT	CASSLARFSTEAFF
TRBD2	TRBV5-1	TRBJ2-3	.	TGCGCCAGCAGCTTGAATATGCGGGAGCAAGATACGCAGTATTTT	CASSLNMREQDTQYF
TRBD1	TRBV18	TRBJ1-2	.	TGTGCCAGCTCACGGGGGACAGGTTTAGGCGGCTACACCTTC	CASSRGTGLGGYTF
TRBD1	TRBV29-1	TRBJ1-1	.	TGCAGCGTTGAAGGGACAGGGGGCGCGGACACTGAAGCTTTCTTT	CSVEGTGGADTEAFF
.	TRBV5-1	TRBJ2-2	.	TGCGCCAGCAGCTTGGATGGGGTAACCACCGGGGAGCTGTTTTTT	CASSLDGVTTGELFF
.	TRBV6-5	TRBJ1-2	.	TGTGCCAGCAGGGTACAGGAGGCTGTGGGCTACACCTTC	CASRVQEAVGYTF
.	TRBV7-9	TRBJ1-2	once	TGTGCCAGCAGCTCTACCTACAGAGACCGTAACTATGGCTACACCTTC	CASSSTYRDRNYGYTF
TRBD1	TRBV11-2	TRBJ1-2	few	TGTGCCAGCAGCCCCGCGGGACAGCCTAAGAGCTACACCTTC	CASSPAGQPKSYTF
.	TRBV9	TRBJ1-1	.	TGTGCCAGCAGCGCTGGACGGGTTAACACTGAAGCTTTCTTT	CASSAGRVNTEAFF
TRBD1	TRBV5-5	TRBJ1-1	.	TGTGCCAGCAGCTTGACAGGGGGGGCTTTGAACACTGAAGCTTTCTTT	CASSLTGGALNTEAFF
.	TRBV12-3/TRBV12-4	TRBJ1-6	.	TGTGCCAGCTGCGACAGCTATAATTCACCCCTCCACTTT	CASCDSYNSPLHF
TRBD1	TRBV10-3	TRBJ1-4	.	TGTGCCATCAGAAGACAGGGTACTAATGAAAAACTGTTTTTT	CAIRRQGTNEKLFF
.	TRBV5-1	TRBJ1-3	.	TGCGCCAGCAGCTTGGAACAGAGGAGCTCTGGAAACACCATATATTTT	CASSLEQRSSGNTIYF
.	TRBV7-2	TRBJ1-2	few	TGTGCCAGCAGCCAGCACAGCACCTATGATGGCTACACCTTC	CASSQHSTYDGYTF
.	TRBV5-5	TRBJ2-2	once	TGTGCCAGCAGCTTCATAAGCACCGGGGAGCTGTTTTTT	CASSFISTGELFF
TRBD1	TRBV6-5	TRBJ1-2	.	TGTGCCAGCACCCCGGGACAGGGCCCTTACTATGGCTACACCTTC	CASTPGQGPYYGYTF